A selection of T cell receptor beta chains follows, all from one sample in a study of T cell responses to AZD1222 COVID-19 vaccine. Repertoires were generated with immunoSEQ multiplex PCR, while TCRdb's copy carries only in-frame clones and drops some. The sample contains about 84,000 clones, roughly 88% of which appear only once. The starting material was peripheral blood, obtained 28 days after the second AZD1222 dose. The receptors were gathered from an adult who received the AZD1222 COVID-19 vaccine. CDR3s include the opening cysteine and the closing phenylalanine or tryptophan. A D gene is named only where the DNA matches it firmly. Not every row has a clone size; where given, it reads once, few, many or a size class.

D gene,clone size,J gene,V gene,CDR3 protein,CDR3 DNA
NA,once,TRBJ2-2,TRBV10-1,CATTGLGDHGELFF,TGCGCCACTACGGGACTGGGCGATCACGGGGAGCTGTTTTTT
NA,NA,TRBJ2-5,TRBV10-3,CAISGSGGGLETQYF,TGTGCCATCAGTGGCTCAGGGGGGGGCTTGGAGACCCAGTACTTC
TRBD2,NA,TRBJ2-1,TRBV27,CASSPSGGNNEQFF,TGTGCCAGCAGCCCCAGCGGGGGGAACAATGAGCAGTTCTTC
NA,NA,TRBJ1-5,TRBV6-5,CASSPGTVGNQPQHF,TGTGCCAGCAGCCCCGGAACCGTGGGCAATCAGCCCCAGCATTTT
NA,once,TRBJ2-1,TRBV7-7,CASSLGSLDVNEQFF,TGTGCCAGCAGCTTAGGATCTTTAGATGTAAATGAGCAGTTCTTC
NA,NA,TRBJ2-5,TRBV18,CASSPMETQYF,TGTGCCAGCTCACCAATGGAGACCCAGTACTTC
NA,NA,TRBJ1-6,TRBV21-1,CASSSRMELRDRSSYNSPLHF,TGTGCCAGCAGCTCTCGCATGGAACTTAGGGACAGGAGCTCCTATAATTCACCCCTCCACTTT
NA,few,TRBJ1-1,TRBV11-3,CASSLDGPNTEAFF,TGTGCCAGCAGCTTAGATGGGCCGAACACTGAAGCTTTCTTT
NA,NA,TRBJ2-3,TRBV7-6,CASSLRRDPRDTQYF,TGTGCCAGCAGCTTGAGGCGGGACCCCCGCGATACGCAGTATTTT
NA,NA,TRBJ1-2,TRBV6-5,CASSLGAVVYGYTF,TGTGCCAGCAGCCTGGGTGCAGTTGTCTATGGCTACACCTTC
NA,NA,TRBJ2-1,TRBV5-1,CASSEGGPYNEQFF,TGCGCCAGCAGTGAGGGGGGTCCCTACAATGAGCAGTTCTTC
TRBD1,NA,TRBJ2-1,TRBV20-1,CSASRDQTGLGNEQFF,TGCAGTGCTAGTCGAGACCAGACAGGGCTGGGAAATGAGCAGTTCTTC
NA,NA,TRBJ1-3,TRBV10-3,CAIRDSSGNTIYF,TGTGCCATCAGGGACAGCTCTGGAAACACCATATATTTT
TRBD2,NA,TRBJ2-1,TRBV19,CASSAYSQRTSGNNEQFF,TGTGCCAGTAGTGCGTACTCCCAAAGGACTAGCGGCAACAATGAGCAGTTCTTC
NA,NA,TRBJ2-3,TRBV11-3,CASSPSSSNTQYF,TGTGCCAGCAGCCCCTCGTCCTCTAATACGCAGTATTTT
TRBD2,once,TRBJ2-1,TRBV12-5,CASEERTSGNEQFF,TGTGCTAGTGAGGAGAGGACTAGCGGCAATGAGCAGTTCTTC
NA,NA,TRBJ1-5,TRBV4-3,CASSQLTGVGQPQHF,TGCGCCAGCAGCCAGCTGACAGGTGTAGGTCAGCCCCAGCATTTT
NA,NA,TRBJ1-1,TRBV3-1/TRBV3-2,CASSARDTETMNTEAFF,TGTGCCAGCAGCGCCCGGGACACCGAAACTATGAACACTGAAGCTTTCTTT
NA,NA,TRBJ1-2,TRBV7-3,CASSLQPGGGYGYTF,TGTGCCAGCAGCTTACAACCAGGCGGAGGCTATGGCTACACCTTC
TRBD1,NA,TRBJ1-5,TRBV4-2,CASSQMGQGAGNQPQHF,TGTGCCAGCAGCCAAATGGGACAGGGGGCGGGCAATCAGCCCCAGCATTTT
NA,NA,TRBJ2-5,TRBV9,CASSVGLVETQYF,TGTGCCAGCAGCGTAGGACTAGTCGAGACCCAGTACTTC
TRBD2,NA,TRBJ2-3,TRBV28,CASSPLRTSGPYFTDTQYF,TGTGCCAGCAGTCCCCTAAGGACTAGCGGGCCTTATTTCACAGATACGCAGTATTTT
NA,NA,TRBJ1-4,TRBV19,CASKMEIGRPNEKLFF,TGTGCCAGTAAGATGGAAATCGGACGACCGAATGAAAAACTGTTTTTT
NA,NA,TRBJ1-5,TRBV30,CAWSVRGYQPQHF,TGTGCCTGGAGTGTACGAGGGTATCAGCCCCAGCATTTT
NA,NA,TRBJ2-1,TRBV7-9,CASSLEATGGYNEQFF,TGTGCCAGCAGCTTAGAGGCGACGGGTGGTTACAATGAGCAGTTCTTC
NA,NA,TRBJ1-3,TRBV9,CASSVTPGVGGNTIYF,TGTGCCAGCAGCGTAACACCCGGGGTCGGTGGAAACACCATATATTTT
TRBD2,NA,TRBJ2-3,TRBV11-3,CASSLGGAQRGTTDTQYF,TGTGCCAGCAGCTTAGGGGGCGCCCAGCGGGGGACCACAGATACGCAGTATTTT